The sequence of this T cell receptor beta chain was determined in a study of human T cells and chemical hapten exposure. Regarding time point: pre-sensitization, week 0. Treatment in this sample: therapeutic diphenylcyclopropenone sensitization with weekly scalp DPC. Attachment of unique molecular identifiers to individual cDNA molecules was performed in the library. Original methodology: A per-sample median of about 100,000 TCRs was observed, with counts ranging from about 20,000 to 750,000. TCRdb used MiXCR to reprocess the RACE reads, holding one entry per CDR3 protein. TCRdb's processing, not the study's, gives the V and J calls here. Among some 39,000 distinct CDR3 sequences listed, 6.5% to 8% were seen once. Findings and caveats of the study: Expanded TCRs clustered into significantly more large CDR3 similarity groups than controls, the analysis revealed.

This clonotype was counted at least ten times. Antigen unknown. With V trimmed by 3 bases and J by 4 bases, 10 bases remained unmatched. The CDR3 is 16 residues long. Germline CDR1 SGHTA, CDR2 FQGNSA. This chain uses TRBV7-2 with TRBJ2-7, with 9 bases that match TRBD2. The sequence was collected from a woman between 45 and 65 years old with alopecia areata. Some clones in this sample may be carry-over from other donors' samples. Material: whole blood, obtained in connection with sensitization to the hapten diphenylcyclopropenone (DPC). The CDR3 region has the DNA TGTGCCAGCAGCTTGGCGCCTGGGCGGGAGGGGTACGAGCAGTACTTC. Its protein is CASSLAPGREGYEQYF.